The TCR beta chain described here comes from a study of shared clonotypes between healthy human individuals. Sequencing used immunoSEQ multiplex PCR; TCRdb keeps in-frame clones, though not all of them. The table has about 600,000 clones, 97% seen once. The authors divided CD4+ cells into CD45RA+ naive and CD45RA-negative memory subsets. CDR1 SNHLY and CDR2 FYNNEI come from the germline V gene. The V and J ends lost 2 bases and 5 bases respectively, with 6 bases between them. This CDR3 is built from 12 residues. The TCR originated in a woman in her twenties or thirties in good health. The chain links TRBV2 to TRBJ1-1; the D is unclear. Material for sequencing was naive CD4+ T cells sorted from blood. Subset meaning: CD45RA+ positively selected. The CDR3 nucleotides read TGTGCCAGCAGTGAATGGGTTACTGAAGCTTTCTTT. This encodes CASSEWVTEAFF. Together with reference TRBV2 and TRBJ1-1, the CDR3 gives the full variable domain: EPEVTQTPSHQVTQMGQEVILRCVPISNHLYFYWYRQILGQKVEFLVSFYNNEISEKSEIFDDQFSVERPDGSNFTLKIRSTKLEDSAMYFCASSEWVTEAFFGQGTRLTVV.